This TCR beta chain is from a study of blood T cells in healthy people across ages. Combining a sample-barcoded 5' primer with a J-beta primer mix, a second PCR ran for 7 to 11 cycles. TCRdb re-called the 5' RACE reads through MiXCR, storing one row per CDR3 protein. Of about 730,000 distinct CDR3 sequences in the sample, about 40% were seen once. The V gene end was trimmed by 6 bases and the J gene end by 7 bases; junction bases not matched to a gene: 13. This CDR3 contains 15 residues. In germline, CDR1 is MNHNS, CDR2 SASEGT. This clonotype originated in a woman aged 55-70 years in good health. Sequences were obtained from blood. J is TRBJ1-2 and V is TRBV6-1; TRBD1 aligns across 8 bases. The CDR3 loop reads CASRISSDRVGGYTF. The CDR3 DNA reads TGTGCCAGCAGAATCTCATCGGACAGGGTGGGTGGCTACACCTTC.